The present T cell receptor beta chain was sequenced within a study of T cell repertoires in cytomegalovirus infection. Study-level information: Carrying CMV and the relevant HLA type showed in public TCR beta signatures. Study results and caveats: Totalled public TCR beta family frequency picked out people who carried CMV plus the relevant HLA. HLA-C-restricted CMV-specific TCR beta clonotypes prevailed in the ex vivo response.

Comments on this clonotype: Its specificity is unknown.

Losses at the gene ends were 5 bases for V and 3 bases for J; bases not matched to a gene: 6. The germline gives CDR1 MNHEY, CDR2 SMNVEV (reference sequence). The CDR3 spans 15 residues. TCRdb used MiXCR to reprocess the reads, holding one entry per CDR3 protein. The sample consists of roughly 180,000 distinct CDR3 sequences, approximately 18% of them appearing once. Material: CD8+ T cells from PBMCs. The chain uses TRBV27 and TRBJ2-7; 11 bases fit TRBD1. This sequence was found in a human donor in good health (CMV status not recorded). Some clones in this sample may be carry-over from other donors' samples. The CDR3 loop reads CASSRPGTGGYEQYF. DNA for the CDR3: TGTGCCAGCAGTAGACCCGGGACAGGGGGCTACGAGCAGTACTTC.